This T cell receptor beta chain was sequenced during a study of human T cells and chemical hapten exposure. Study results and caveats: TCRs whose frequency exceeded 1 in 1000 remained the same following DPC sensitization.

As handled by the study authors: A typical sample had some 87,000 TCRs, with about 20,000 to 750,000 overall. TCRdb fed the RACE reads into MiXCR, producing one record per CDR3 protein. TCRdb's processing, not the authors' own work, is the source of the V and J calls. This table has under 200,000 distinct CDR3 sequences, roughly 25% appearing once. Described time point: patch test 3, about 24 weeks after DPC sensitization. Treatment given: therapeutic diphenylcyclopropenone sensitization with weekly scalp DPC. Looked up from germline, CDR1 is MNHNY and CDR2 is SVGAGI (reference sequence). Trimming removed 5 bases from V and 6 bases from J, with 14 bases in between. The CDR3 extends over 15 amino acids. Details on this clonotype: The antigen is unknown.

The receptor comes from a woman aged 18-29 years with alopecia areata. Some clones in this sample may be carry-over from other donors' samples. Sample: whole blood, taken in connection with sensitization to the hapten diphenylcyclopropenone (DPC). V is TRBV6-6 and J is TRBJ1-6, with D possibly being TRBD1 (5 bases). CDR3 amino acids: CASSQGRRLNSPLHF. Here the CDR3 DNA reads TGTGCCAGCAGTCAGGGCAGAAGACTTAATTCACCCCTCCACTTT.